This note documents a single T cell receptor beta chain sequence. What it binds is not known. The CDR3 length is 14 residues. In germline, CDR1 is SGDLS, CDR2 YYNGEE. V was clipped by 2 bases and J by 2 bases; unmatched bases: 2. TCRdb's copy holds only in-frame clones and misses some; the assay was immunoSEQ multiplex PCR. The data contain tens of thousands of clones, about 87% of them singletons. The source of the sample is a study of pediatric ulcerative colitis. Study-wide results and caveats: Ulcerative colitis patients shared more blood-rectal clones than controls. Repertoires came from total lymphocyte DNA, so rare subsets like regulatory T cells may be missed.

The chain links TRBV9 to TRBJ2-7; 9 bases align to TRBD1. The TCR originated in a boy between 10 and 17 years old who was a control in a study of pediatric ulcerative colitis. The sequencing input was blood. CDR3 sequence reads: CASSVGTGPYEQYF. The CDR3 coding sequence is TGTGCCAGCAGCGTGGGGACAGGGCCCTACGAGCAGTACTTC.